The 24 T cell receptor beta chains listed next were all sequenced from one sample in a study of blood T cell repertoires in COVID-19. The method was immunoSEQ multiplex PCR; TCRdb's version includes in-frame clones alone and lacks a portion of them. The sample yields approximately 170,000 clones, roughly 80% seen once. Sequencing was performed on peripheral blood. These receptors came from a woman aged 45-65 years with acute or convalescent COVID-19.

This clone was observed a handful of times. The rearrangement joins TRBV6-5 to TRBJ2-2; unclear D gene. The CDR3 loop spans 14 amino acids. Trimming removed 10 bases from V and 1 base from J, with 13 bases in between. Germline CDR1 reads MNHEY; CDR2 reads SVGAGI. CDR3 coding DNA: TGTGCCACCTTCCCCCCGTGGAACACCGGGGAGCTGTTTTTT. It is translated as CATFPPWNTGELFF.

In its sample, this clone was seen a few times. This rearrangement joins TRBV28 to TRBJ1-2, with D uncertain. The V gene's germline CDR1 is MDHEN and CDR2 SYDVKM. The CDR3 totals 13 residues. V was shortened by 2 bases and J by 7 bases, with 11 bases between the two germline ends. CDR3 DNA: TGTGCCAGCAGTTTAGCCGTAAATAGTGGCTACACCTTC. It codes for CASSLAVNSGYTF.

This chain links TRBV6-5 with TRBJ1-6, with D maybe TRBD1 (6 bases). Germline CDR1 is MNHEY and CDR2 is SVGAGI. Trimming shortened V by 6 bases and J by 5 bases, and 14 bases separated the two germline ends. The length of the CDR3 is 15 residues. The CDR3 DNA is TGTGCCAGCAGCCTGGACAGCGCAAATAATTCACCCCTCCACTTT. Translating it yields CASSLDSANNSPLHF.

This rearrangement joins TRBV2 to TRBJ2-3; possibly TRBD1 for D (6 bases). V lost 6 bases and J 1 base, leaving 11 bases between the germline ends. The germline gives CDR1 SNHLY, CDR2 FYNNEI. The CDR3 loop spans 14 amino acids. CDR3 loop: CASSQGSRTDTQYF. CDR3 sequence (DNA): TGTGCCAGCAGCCAGGGGAGCCGCACAGATACGCAGTATTTT.

This rearrangement joins TRBV5-5 to TRBJ2-7, with 8 nucleotides matching TRBD2. The germline V gene has CDR1 SGHKS and CDR2 YYEKEE (reference sequence). V was pared by 0 bases and J by 7 bases, with 12 bases of the junction left unmatched. The CDR3 sequence is 16 residues long. CDR3 loop: CASSLVGSGAVREQYF. The CDR3 DNA is TGTGCCAGCAGCTTGGTGGGTAGCGGGGCCGTACGGGAGCAGTACTTC.

This chain connects TRBV6-5 to TRBJ1-1, with D perhaps matching TRBD1 (6 bases). The germline gives CDR1 MNHEY, CDR2 SVGAGI. V lost 5 bases, J lost 5 bases, and 15 bases lay in between. The CDR3 loop spans 14 amino acids. The CDR3 is CASSPQGKWTEAFF. The DNA of the CDR3 is TGTGCCAGCAGTCCACAGGGCAAGTGGACTGAAGCTTTCTTT.

This chain connects TRBV19 to TRBJ2-2, with a possible D match to TRBD2 (6 bases). Germline lookup yields CDR1 LNHDA and CDR2 SQIVND (reference sequence). The V end was cut by 4 bases, the J end by 5 bases, with 20 bases between. This CDR3 region has 17 residues. The CDR3 sequence: CASSNPLLGGKTGELFF. CDR3 coding DNA: TGTGCCAGTAGTAACCCCCTCCTGGGGGGAAAGACCGGGGAGCTGTTTTTT.

CDR3 region: CASRMDSYYEQYF. DNA for the CDR3: TGTGCCAGCAGGATGGACAGCTACTACGAGCAGTACTTC. The chain employs TRBV6-5 and TRBJ2-7; D is perhaps TRBD1 (6 bases). CDR3 size: 13 residues. The germline V gene encodes CDR1 MNHEY and CDR2 SVGAGI. Deletions cut 6 bases from V and 3 bases from J, with 12 bases between.

The gene calls are TRBV19 and TRBJ2-1, with D maybe TRBD2 (5 bases). Germline CDR1 reads LNHDA; CDR2 reads SQIVND (reference sequence). V was pared by 6 bases and J by 5 bases, with 11 bases between. The CDR3 is 13 amino acids. CDR3 amino acids: CASRTGFNNEQFF. In nucleotides, the CDR3 is TGTGCCAGTAGAACGGGGTTTAACAATGAGCAGTTCTTC.

The CDR3 DNA follows: TGTGCCAGCAGTTACATCGATAGCTCCTATAATTCACCCCTCCACTTT. The encoded protein is CASSYIDSSYNSPLHF. The V call is TRBV6-5, the J call TRBJ1-6, with D hard to call. V shed 2 bases and J shed 0 bases, with 8 bases lying between them. The CDR3 extends over 16 amino acids. Germline V CDR1 and CDR2: MNHEY, SVGAGI.

The chain employs TRBV6-5 and TRBJ1-6; 8 bases align to TRBD1. Losses at the gene ends were 6 bases for V and 11 bases for J; bases not matched to a gene: 9. The CDR3 spans 14 residues. Per the germline V gene, CDR1 is MNHEY and CDR2 is SVGAGI. CDR3 nucleotide sequence: TGTGCCAGCAGGGAGACAGGGGAAAGTCCACCCCTCCACTTT. This sequence encodes CASRETGESPPLHF.

This clone showed up just once. This chain joins TRBV28 and TRBJ1-3, with a weak D call TRBD1 (6 bases). Germline V gene lookup returns CDR1 MDHEN and CDR2 SYDVKM. This CDR3 is built from 16 residues. V shed 2 bases and J shed 0 bases, with 11 bases lying between them. DNA for the CDR3: TGTGCCAGCAGTTTAGGACGACAGGCCTCTGGAAACACCATATATTTT. This sequence encodes CASSLGRQASGNTIYF.

The chain uses TRBV12-3 or TRBV12-4 and TRBJ1-1; unclear D gene. The CDR3 covers 13 residues. Trimming cost V 6 bases and J 7 bases, with 15 bases left between them. Written as DNA, the CDR3 is TGTGCCAGCAGCATTACTGGGCAGAATGAAGCTTTCTTT. Its protein is CASSITGQNEAFF.

On this clone: This CDR3 is also generated by other DNA sequences in the sample. The genes are TRBV6-2 or TRBV6-3 and TRBJ2-7, with 10 bases lining up with TRBD2. After removal of 2 bases from V and 4 bases from J, the junction contained 2 bases not matched to a gene. CDR3 length: 14 residues. The germline V gene has CDR1 MNHEY and CDR2 SVGEGT. The CDR3 region is CASSYGTSVYEQYF. The CDR3 region has the DNA TGTGCCAGCAGTTACGGGACTAGCGTTTACGAGCAGTACTTC.

The rearrangement uses TRBV24-1 and TRBJ2-7; 7 bases align to TRBD2. V was pared by 4 bases and J by 2 bases, with 7 bases of the junction left unmatched. The germline gives CDR1 KGHDR, CDR2 SFDVKD. This CDR3 is 15 amino acids long. The CDR3 reads CATSDPSGGTYEQYF. For the CDR3, the DNA is TGTGCCACCAGTGACCCCTCCGGGGGGACCTACGAGCAGTACTTC.

This clone was detected once. The rearrangement links TRBV19 to TRBJ2-7, with 9 bases that match TRBD1. Germline CDR1 LNHDA, CDR2 SQIVND (reference sequence). The CDR3 covers 16 residues. V was pared by 3 bases and J by 3 bases, with 9 bases of the junction left unmatched. CDR3 loop: CASSILGQGSNYEQYF. In DNA form, the CDR3 reads TGTGCCAGTAGTATTCTAGGACAGGGGTCGAACTACGAGCAGTACTTC.

V and J are TRBV19 and TRBJ1-6; D is uncertain. The CDR3 runs to 14 residues. Germline V gene sequence: CDR1 LNHDA, CDR2 SQIVND (reference sequence). V lost 5 bases to trimming and J lost 3 bases, with 8 bases between them. The CDR3 reads CASSPRDYNSPLHF. CDR3 DNA: TGTGCCAGTAGTCCCCGGGACTATAATTCACCCCTCCACTTT. The full variable domain, completed using reference TRBV19 and TRBJ1-6, is DGGITQSPKYLFRKEGQNVTLSCEQNLNHDAMYWYRQDPGQGLRLIYYSQIVNDFQKGDIAEGYSVSREKKESFPLTVTSAQKNPTAFYLCASSPRDYNSPLHFGNGTRLTVT.

This rearrangement joins TRBV2 to TRBJ2-4, with TRBD2 as a possible D gene (6 bases). Between the trimmed V and J ends, which lost 2 bases and 13 bases, there was a span of 15 bases. The germline V gene has CDR1 SNHLY and CDR2 FYNNEI. The CDR3 is 13 amino acids. CDR3 region: CASSESAVGGQYF. The CDR3 DNA follows: TGTGCCAGCAGTGAATCGGCCGTGGGGGGACAGTACTTC.

The chain combines TRBV9 with TRBJ2-3, with D tentatively TRBD2 (6 bases). The CDR3 has 14 amino acids. Between the trimmed V and J ends, which lost 2 bases and 3 bases, there was a span of 10 bases. The V gene's germline CDR1 is SGDLS and CDR2 YYNGEE. The CDR3 DNA reads TGTGCCAGCAGCGTCCCCAGCGGGACAGATACGCAGTATTTT. It yields the protein CASSVPSGTDTQYF.

V and J are TRBV7-9 and TRBJ1-2; 11 bases are a match to TRBD1. CDR3 length: 14 residues. The germline gives CDR1 SEHNR, CDR2 FQNEAQ (reference sequence). Trimming removed 5 bases from V and 6 bases from J; junction bases left unmatched: 5. The CDR3 here is CASSPRTGGDGYTF. CDR3 nucleotides: TGTGCCAGCAGCCCGAGGACAGGGGGCGATGGCTACACCTTC.

V and J are TRBV5-1 and TRBJ2-7; D possibly corresponds to TRBD1 (6 bases). The V and J ends lost 0 bases and 5 bases respectively, with 15 bases between them. The germline V gene encodes CDR1 SGHRS and CDR2 YFSETQ. The CDR3 loop spans 15 amino acids. The CDR3 sequence is CASSLGRGDLHEQYF. The DNA for the CDR3 is TGCGCCAGCAGCTTGGGCAGGGGCGACTTACACGAGCAGTACTTC.

This clone was detected a few times. This rearrangement joins TRBV11-2 to TRBJ2-7, with unresolved D. In germline, CDR1 is SGHAT, CDR2 FQNNGV. Trimming took off 5 bases at V and 2 bases at J, with 16 bases between the two ends. The CDR3 extends over 15 amino acids. In DNA form, the CDR3 reads TGTGCCAGCAGCCCTACTCGGGTTGTCGCCTACGAGCAGTACTTC. It specifies CASSPTRVVAYEQYF.

The chain has TRBV7-2 and TRBJ2-2, with D possibly being TRBD1 (6 bases). Germline loops: CDR1 SGHTA, CDR2 FQGNSA. CDR3 length: 13 residues. The germline V and J ends were trimmed by 5 bases and 9 bases, with 13 bases remaining between them. The CDR3 sequence: CASSLKQGWELFF. The CDR3 DNA reads TGTGCCAGCAGCCTTAAACAGGGTTGGGAGCTGTTTTTT.

The chain carries TRBV23-1 and TRBJ2-3, with D perhaps TRBD2 (6 bases). TRBV23-1 is an ORF for which the function is uncertain. V lost 7 bases and J 5 bases, leaving 25 bases between the germline ends. The CDR3 covers 17 residues. CDR3 DNA: TGCGCCAGCACCGGGAATGGCTCTACCGGGGGTGGAGATACGCAGTATTTT. Residues: CASTGNGSTGGGDTQYF.